This TCR beta chain stems from a study of T-cell reconstitution after alpha-beta-depleted transplantation in children. CDR1 SGHKS and CDR2 YYEKEE come from the germline V gene (reference sequence). The CDR3 is 14 residues long. Trimming left V 0 bases short and J 4 bases short, with 10 bases between. Unique molecular identifiers tagged the TCRbeta library. TCRdb reanalysed the PCR reads using MiXCR and keeps one entry per CDR3 protein. The repertoire has around 120,000 distinct CDR3 sequences, 23% of them found once; the top ten carry over 9.5%. This clonotype appeared a few times. Sequences were derived from PBMCs, mostly from graft donor cells, sampled 180 days after TCRalphabeta/CD19-depleted stem cell transplant. V and J are TRBV5-5 and TRBJ2-5; D gene uncertain. The clonotype originates from a male patient between 2 and 15 years old who had a stem cell transplant for chronic granulomatous disease, so the T cells may come from the graft donor. For the CDR3, the DNA is TGTGCCAGCAGCTTGGGGTTAGTGGTAGAGACCCAGTACTTC. Protein sequence: CASSLGLVVETQYF.